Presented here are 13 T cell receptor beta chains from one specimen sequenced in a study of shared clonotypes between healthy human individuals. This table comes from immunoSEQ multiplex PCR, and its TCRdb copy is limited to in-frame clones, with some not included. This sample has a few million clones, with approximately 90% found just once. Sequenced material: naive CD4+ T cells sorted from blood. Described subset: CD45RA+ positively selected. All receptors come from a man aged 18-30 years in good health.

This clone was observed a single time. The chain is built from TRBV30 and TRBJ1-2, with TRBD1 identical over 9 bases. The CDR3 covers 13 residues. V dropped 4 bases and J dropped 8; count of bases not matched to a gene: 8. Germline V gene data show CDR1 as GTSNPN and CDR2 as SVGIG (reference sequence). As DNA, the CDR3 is TGTGCCTGGATTAGCCACAGGGGGCAGGGCTACACCTTC. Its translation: CAWISHRGQGYTF.

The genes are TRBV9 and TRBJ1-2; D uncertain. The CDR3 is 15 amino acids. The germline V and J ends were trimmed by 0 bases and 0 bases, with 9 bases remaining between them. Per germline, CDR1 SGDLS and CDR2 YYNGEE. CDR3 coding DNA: TGTGCCAGCAGCGTAGGAAGCACCGCTAACTATGGCTACACCTTC. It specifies CASSVGSTANYGYTF.

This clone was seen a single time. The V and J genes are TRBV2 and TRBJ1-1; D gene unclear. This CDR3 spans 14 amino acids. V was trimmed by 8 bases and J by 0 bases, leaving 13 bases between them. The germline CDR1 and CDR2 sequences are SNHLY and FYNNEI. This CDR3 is CASRNSLMNTEAFF. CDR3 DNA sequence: TGTGCCAGCCGAAACAGCCTAATGAACACTGAAGCTTTCTTT.

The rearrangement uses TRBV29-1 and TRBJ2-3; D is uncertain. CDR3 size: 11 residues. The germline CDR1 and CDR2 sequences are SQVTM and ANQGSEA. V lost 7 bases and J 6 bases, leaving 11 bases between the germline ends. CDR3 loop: CSATGGDTQYF. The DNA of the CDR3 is TGCAGCGCCACGGGTGGGGATACGCAGTATTTT.

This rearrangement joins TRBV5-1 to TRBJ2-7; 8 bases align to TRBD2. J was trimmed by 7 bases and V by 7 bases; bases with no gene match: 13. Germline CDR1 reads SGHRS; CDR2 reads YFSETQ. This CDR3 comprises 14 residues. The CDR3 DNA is TGCGCCAGCGCAAGCGGGAGTATCAAAGGGGAGCAGTACTTC. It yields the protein CASASGSIKGEQYF.

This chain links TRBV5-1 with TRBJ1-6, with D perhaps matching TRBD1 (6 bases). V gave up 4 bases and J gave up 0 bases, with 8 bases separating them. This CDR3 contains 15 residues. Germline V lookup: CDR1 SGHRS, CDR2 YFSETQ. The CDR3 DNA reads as TGCGCCAGCAGCGCGGACAGCTCCTATAATTCACCCCTCCACTTT. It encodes CASSADSSYNSPLHF.

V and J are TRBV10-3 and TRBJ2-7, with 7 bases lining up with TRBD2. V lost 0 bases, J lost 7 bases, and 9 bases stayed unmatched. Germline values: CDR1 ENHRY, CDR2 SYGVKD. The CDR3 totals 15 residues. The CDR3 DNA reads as TGTGCCATCAGTGAGTCCTGGACTAGTACATCGGAGCAGTACTTC. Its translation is CAISESWTSTSEQYF.

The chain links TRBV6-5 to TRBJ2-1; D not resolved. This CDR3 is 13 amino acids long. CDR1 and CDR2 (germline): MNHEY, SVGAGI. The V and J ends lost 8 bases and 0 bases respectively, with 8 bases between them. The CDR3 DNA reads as TGTGCCAGCTCGCGAATCTCCTACAATGAGCAGTTCTTC. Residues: CASSRISYNEQFF.

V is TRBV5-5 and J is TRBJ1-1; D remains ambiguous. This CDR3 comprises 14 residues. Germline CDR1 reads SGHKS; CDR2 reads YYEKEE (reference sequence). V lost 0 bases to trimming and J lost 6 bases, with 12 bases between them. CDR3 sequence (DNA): TGTGCCAGCAGCTTGGTGACCGCCGGCGCTGAAGCTTTCTTT. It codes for CASSLVTAGAEAFF.

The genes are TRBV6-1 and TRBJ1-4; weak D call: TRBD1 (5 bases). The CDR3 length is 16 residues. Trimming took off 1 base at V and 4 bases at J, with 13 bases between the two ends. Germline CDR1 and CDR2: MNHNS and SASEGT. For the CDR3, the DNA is TGTGCCAGCAGTGAAGGGCAGGGCCCATTTAATGAAAAACTGTTTTTT. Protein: CASSEGQGPFNEKLFF.

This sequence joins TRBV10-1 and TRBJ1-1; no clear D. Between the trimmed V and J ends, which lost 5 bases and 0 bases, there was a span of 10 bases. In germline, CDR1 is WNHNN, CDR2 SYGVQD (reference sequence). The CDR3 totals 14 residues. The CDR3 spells CASSPGPMNTEAFF. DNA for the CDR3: TGCGCCAGCAGTCCGGGTCCTATGAACACTGAAGCTTTCTTT.

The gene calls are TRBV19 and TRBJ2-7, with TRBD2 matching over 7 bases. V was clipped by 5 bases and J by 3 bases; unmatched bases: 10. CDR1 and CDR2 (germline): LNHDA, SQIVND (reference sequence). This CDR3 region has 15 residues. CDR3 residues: CASSFSSGYFYEQYF. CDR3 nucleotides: TGTGCCAGTAGTTTCTCTAGCGGATATTTCTACGAGCAGTACTTC.

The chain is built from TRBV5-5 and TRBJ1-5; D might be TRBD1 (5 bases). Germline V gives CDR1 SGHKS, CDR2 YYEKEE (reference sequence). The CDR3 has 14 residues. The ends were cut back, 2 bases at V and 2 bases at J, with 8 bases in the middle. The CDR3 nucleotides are TGTGCCAGCAGCTTTCAACAGGGCAATCAGCCCCAGCATTTT. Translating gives CASSFQQGNQPQHF.